Detailed here is one TCR beta chain. Its matching antigen is unknown. This table comes from immunoSEQ multiplex PCR, and its TCRdb copy is limited to in-frame clones, with some not included. The sample consists of 120,000 to 150,000 clones, 70% to 90% of them appearing once. The CDR3 is 15 amino acids. Germline trimming cut 5 bases from V and 3 bases from J; bases unmatched to any gene: 7. Germline-derived CDR1 and CDR2 are SGHNT and YYREEE (reference sequence). The sample comes from a study of Ad26.COV2.S vaccination and SARS-CoV-2 variants. Whole-study findings and limits: Substantial breadth in spike-specific CD8+ and CD4+ T cell responses was reportedly seen after vaccination.

The input for sequencing was peripheral blood, taken after recovery from COVID-19. The receptor was isolated from a human donor who had recovered from COVID-19. This chain connects TRBV5-4 to TRBJ1-4, with 7 bases lining up with TRBD1. CDR3: CASSLEGASNEKLFF. Here the CDR3 DNA reads TGTGCCAGCAGTCTTGAGGGGGCGTCTAATGAAAAACTGTTTTTT.